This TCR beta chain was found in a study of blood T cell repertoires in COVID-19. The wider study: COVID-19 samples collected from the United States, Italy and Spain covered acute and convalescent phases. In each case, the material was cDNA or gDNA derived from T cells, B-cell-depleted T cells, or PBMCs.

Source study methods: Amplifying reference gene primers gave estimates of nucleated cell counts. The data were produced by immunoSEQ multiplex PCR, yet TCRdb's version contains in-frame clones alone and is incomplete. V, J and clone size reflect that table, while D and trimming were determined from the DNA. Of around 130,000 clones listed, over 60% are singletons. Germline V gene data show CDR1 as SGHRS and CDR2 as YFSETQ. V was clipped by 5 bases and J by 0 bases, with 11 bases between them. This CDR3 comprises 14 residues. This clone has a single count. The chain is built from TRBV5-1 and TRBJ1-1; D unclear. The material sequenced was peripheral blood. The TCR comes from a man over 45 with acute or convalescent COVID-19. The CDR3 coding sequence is TGCGCCAGCAGATTAGGGAGCTTGAACACTGAAGCTTTCTTT. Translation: CASRLGSLNTEAFF.